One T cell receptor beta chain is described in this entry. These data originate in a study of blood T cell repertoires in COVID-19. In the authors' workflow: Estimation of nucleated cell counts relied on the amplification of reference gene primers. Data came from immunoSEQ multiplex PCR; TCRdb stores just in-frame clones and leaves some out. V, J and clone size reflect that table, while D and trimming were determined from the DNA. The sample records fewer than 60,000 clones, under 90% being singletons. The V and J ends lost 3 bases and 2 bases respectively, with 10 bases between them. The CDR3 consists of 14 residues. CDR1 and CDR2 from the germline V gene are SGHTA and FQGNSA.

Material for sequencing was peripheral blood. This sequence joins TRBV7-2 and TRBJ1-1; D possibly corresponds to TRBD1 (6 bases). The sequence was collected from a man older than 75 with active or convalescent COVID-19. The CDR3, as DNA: TGTGCCAGCAGCTTGGGACACCAAAACACTGAAGCTTTCTTT. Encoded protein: CASSLGHQNTEAFF.